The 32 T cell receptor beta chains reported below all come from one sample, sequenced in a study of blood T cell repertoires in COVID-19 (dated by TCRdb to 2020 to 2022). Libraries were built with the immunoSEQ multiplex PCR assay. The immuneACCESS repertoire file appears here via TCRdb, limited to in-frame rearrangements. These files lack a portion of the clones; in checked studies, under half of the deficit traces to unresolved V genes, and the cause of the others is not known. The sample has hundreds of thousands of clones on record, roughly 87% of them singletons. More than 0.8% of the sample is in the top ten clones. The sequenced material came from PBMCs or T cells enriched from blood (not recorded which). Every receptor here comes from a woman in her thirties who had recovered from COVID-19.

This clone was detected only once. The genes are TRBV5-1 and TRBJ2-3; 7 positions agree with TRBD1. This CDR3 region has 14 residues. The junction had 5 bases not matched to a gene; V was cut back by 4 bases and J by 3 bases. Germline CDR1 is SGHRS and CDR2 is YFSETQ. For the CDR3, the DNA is TGCGCCAGCAGCCAAGACAGGGTTACAGATACGCAGTATTTT. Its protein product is CASSQDRVTDTQYF.

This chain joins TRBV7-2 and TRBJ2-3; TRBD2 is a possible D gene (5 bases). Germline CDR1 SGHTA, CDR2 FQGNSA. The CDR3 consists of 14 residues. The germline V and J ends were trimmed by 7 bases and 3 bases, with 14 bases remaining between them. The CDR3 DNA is TGTGCCAGCACCTCCCCAGGCGGGACAGATACGCAGTATTTT. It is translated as CASTSPGGTDTQYF.

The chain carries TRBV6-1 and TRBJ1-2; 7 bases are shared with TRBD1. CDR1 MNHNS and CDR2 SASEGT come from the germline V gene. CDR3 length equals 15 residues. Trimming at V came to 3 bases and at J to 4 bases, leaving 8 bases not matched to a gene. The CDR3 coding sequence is TGTGCCAGCAGTGAGACAGGGAGTAGCGGCTATGGCTACACCTTC. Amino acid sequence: CASSETGSSGYGYTF.

CDR3 in amino acids: CASSHAGTGDTEAFF. For the CDR3, the DNA is TGTGCCAGCAGCCATGCCGGGACAGGGGACACTGAAGCTTTCTTT. The chain uses TRBV3-1 (or the pseudogene TRBV3-2) and TRBJ1-1; 10 bases map to TRBD1. With 3 bases clipped from V and 3 bases from J, the junction kept 4 bases outside the gene matches. CDR1 LGHDT and CDR2 YNNKEL come from the germline V gene (reference sequence). The CDR3 covers 15 residues.

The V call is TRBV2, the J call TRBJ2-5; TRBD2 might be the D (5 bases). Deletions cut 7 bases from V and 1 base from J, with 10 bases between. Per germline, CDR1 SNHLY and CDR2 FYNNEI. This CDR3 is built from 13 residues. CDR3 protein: CASIGEIQETQYF. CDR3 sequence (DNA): TGTGCCAGCATTGGGGAGATCCAAGAGACCCAGTACTTC. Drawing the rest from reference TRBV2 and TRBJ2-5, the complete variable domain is EPEVTQTPSHQVTQMGQEVILRCVPISNHLYFYWYRQILGQKVEFLVSFYNNEISEKSEIFDDQFSVERPDGSNFTLKIRSTKLEDSAMYFCASIGEIQETQYFGPGTRLLVL.

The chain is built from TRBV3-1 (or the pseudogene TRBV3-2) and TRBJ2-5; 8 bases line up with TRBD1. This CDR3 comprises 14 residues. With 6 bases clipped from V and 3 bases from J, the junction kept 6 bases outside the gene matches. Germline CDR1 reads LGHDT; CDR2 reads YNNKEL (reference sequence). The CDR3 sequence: CASSPQDREETQYF. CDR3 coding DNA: TGTGCCAGCAGTCCCCAGGACAGGGAAGAGACCCAGTACTTC.

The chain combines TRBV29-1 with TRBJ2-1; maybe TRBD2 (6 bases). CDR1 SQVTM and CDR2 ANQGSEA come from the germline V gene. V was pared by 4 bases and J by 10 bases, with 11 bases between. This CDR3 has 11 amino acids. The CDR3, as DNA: TGCAGCGTTGTAAGGGACTTGGAGCAGTTCTTC. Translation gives CSVVRDLEQFF.

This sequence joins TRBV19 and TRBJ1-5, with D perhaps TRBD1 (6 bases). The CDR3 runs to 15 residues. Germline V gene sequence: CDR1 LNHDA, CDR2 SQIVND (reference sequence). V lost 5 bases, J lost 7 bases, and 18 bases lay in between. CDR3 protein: CASSYDRTPRQPQHF. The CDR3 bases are TGTGCCAGTAGTTACGACAGGACCCCCCGGCAGCCCCAGCATTTT. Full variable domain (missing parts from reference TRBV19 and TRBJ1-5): DGGITQSPKYLFRKEGQNVTLSCEQNLNHDAMYWYRQDPGQGLRLIYYSQIVNDFQKGDIAEGYSVSREKKESFPLTVTSAQKNPTAFYLCASSYDRTPRQPQHFGDGTRLSIL.

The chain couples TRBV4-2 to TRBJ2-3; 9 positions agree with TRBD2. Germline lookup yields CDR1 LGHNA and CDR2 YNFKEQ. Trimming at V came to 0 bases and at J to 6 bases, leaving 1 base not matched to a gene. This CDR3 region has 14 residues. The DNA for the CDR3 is TGTGCCAGCAGCCAAGAGCTAGCGGGGGATACGCAGTATTTT. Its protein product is CASSQELAGDTQYF.

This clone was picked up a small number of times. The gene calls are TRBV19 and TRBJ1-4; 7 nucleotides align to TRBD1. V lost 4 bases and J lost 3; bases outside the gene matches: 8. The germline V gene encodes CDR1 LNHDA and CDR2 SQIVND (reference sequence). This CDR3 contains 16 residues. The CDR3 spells CASSRVGGAANEKLFF. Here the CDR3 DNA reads TGTGCCAGTAGTAGGGTAGGGGGCGCGGCTAATGAAAAACTGTTTTTT. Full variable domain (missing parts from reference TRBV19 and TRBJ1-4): DGGITQSPKYLFRKEGQNVTLSCEQNLNHDAMYWYRQDPGQGLRLIYYSQIVNDFQKGDIAEGYSVSREKKESFPLTVTSAQKNPTAFYLCASSRVGGAANEKLFFGSGTQLSVL.

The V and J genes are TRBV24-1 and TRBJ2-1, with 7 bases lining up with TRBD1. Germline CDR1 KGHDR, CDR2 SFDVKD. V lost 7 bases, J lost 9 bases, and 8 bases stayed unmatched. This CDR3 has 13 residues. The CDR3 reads CATSRTGTGEQFF. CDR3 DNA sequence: TGTGCCACCAGCCGGACAGGCACAGGTGAGCAGTTCTTC.

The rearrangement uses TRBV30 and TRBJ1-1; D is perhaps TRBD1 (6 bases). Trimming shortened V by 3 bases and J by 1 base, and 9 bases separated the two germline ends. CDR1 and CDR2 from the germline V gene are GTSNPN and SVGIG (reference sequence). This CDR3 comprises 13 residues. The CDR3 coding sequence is TGTGCCTGGAGAGGGGGAACGAACACTGAAGCTTTCTTT. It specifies CAWRGGTNTEAFF.

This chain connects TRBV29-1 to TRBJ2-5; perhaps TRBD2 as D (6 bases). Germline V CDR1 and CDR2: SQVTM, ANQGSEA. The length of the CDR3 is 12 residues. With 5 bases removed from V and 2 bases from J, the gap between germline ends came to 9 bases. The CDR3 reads CSVTGVQETQYF. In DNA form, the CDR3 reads TGCAGCGTTACGGGGGTTCAAGAGACCCAGTACTTC.

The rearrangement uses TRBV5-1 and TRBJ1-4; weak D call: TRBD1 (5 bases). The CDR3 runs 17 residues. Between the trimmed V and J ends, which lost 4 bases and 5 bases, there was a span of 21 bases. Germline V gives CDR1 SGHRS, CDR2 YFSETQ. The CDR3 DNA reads TGCGCCAGCAGCGACGGACTCCGAGTCGGGGGAAATGAAAAACTGTTTTTT. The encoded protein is CASSDGLRVGGNEKLFF. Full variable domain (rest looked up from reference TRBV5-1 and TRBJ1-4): KAGVTQTPRYLIKTRGQQVTLSCSPISGHRSVSWYQQTPGQGLQFLFEYFSETQRNKGNFPGRFSGRQFSNSRSEMNVSTLELGDSALYLCASSDGLRVGGNEKLFFGSGTQLSVL.

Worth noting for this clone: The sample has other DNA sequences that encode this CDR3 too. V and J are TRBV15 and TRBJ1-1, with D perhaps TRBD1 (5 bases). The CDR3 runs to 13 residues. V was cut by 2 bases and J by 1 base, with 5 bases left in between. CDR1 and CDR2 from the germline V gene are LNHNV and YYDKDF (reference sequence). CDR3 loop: CATSRTGNTEAFF. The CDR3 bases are TGTGCCACCAGCAGAACAGGGAACACTGAAGCTTTCTTT.

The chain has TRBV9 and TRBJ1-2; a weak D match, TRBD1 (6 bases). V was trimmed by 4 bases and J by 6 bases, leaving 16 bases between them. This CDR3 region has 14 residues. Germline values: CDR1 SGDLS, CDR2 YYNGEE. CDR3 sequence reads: CASSPRGLADGYTF. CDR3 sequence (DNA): TGTGCCAGCAGCCCCAGGGGCTTGGCCGATGGCTACACCTTC.

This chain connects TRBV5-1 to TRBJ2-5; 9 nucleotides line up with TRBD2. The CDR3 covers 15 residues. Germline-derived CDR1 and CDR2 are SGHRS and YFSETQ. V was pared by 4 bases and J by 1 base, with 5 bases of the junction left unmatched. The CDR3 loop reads CASSQGLALQETQYF. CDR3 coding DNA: TGCGCCAGCAGCCAGGGACTAGCTCTCCAAGAGACCCAGTACTTC.

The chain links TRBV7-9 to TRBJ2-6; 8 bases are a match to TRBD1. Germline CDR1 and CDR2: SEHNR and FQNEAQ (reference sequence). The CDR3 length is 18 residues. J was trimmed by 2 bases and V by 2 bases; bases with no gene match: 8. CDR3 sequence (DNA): TGTGCCAGCAGCTTAAAAGAGAGGGGACAGGCTGGGGCCAACGTCCTGACTTTC. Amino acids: CASSLKERGQAGANVLTF. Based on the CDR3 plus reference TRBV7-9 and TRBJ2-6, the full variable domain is DTGVSQNPRHKITKRGQNVTFRCDPISEHNRLYWYRQTLGQGPEFLTYFQNEAQLEKSRLLSDRFSAERPKGSFSTLEIQRTEQGDSAMYLCASSLKERGQAGANVLTFGAGSRLTVL.

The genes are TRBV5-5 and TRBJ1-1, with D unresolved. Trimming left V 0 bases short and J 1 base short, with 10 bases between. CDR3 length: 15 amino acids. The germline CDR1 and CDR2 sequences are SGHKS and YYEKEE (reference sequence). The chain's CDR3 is CASSLAGSANTEAFF. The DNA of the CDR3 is TGTGCCAGCAGCTTGGCCGGGTCAGCGAACACTGAAGCTTTCTTT.

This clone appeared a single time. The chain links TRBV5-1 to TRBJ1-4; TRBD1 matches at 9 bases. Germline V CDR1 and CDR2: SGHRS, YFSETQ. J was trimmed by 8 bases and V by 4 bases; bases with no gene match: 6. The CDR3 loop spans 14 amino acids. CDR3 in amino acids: CASSEDRGGEKLFF. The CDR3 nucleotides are TGCGCCAGCAGCGAGGACAGGGGAGGCGAAAAACTGTTTTTT.

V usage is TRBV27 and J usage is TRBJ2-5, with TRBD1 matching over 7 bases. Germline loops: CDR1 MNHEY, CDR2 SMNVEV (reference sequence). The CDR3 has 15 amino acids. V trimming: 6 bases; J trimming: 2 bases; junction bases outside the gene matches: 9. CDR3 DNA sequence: TGTGCCAGCAGGGTACGGGGACAGCCACAAGAGACCCAGTACTTC. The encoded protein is CASRVRGQPQETQYF.

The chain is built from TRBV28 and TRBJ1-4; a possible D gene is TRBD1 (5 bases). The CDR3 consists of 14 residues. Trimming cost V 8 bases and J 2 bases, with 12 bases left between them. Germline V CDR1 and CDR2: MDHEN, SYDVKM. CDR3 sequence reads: CASARGGTNEKLFF. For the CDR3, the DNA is TGTGCCAGCGCTCGGGGGGGTACTAATGAAAAACTGTTTTTT. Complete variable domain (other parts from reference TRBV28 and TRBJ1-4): DVKVTQSSRYLVKRTGEKVFLECVQDMDHENMFWYRQDPGLGLRLIYFSYDVKMKEKGDIPEGYSVSREKKERFSLILESASTNQTSMYLCASARGGTNEKLFFGSGTQLSVL.

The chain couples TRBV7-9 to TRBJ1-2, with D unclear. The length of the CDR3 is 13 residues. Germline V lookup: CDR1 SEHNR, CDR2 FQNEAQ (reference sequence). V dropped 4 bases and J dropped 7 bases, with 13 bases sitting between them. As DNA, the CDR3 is TGTGCCAGCAGCTCCGCCGGAGCTGGTGGCTACACCTTC. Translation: CASSSAGAGGYTF.

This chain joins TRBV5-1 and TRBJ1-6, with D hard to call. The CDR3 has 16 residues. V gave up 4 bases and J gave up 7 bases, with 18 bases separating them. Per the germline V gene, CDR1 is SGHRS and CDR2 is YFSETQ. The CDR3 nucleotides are TGCGCCAGCAGCATTTCGGCGGTCAGCGACAATTCACCCCTCCACTTT. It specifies CASSISAVSDNSPLHF.

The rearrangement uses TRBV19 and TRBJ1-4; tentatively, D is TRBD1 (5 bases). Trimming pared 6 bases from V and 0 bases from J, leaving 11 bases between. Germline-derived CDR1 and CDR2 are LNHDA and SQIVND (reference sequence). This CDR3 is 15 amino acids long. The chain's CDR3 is CASRITGATNEKLFF. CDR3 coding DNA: TGTGCCAGTAGGATTACAGGTGCAACTAATGAAAAACTGTTTTTT.

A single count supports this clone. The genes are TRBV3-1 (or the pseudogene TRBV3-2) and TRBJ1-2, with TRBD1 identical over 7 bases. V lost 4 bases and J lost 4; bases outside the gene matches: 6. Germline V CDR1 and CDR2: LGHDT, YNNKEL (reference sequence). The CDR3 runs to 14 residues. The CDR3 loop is CASSLAGGGYGYTF. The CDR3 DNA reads TGTGCCAGCAGCCTCGCAGGGGGAGGCTATGGCTACACCTTC.

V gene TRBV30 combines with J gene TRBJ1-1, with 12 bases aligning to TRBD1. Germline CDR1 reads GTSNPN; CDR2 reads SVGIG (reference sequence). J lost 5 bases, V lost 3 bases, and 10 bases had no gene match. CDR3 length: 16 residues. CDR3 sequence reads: CAWRKTGTGGSTEAFF. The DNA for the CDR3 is TGTGCCTGGAGGAAAACCGGGACAGGGGGCAGTACTGAAGCTTTCTTT.

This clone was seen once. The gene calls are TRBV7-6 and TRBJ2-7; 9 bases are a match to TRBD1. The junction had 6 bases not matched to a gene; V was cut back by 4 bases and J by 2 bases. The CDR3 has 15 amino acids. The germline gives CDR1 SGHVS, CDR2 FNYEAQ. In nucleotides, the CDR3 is TGTGCCAGCAGCTCAGGGACAGGGACCCCCTACGAGCAGTACTTC. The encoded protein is CASSSGTGTPYEQYF. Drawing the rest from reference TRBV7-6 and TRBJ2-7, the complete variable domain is GAGVSQSPRYKVTKRGQDVALRCDPISGHVSLYWYRQALGQGPEFLTYFNYEAQQDKSGLPNDRFSAERPEGSISTLTIQRTEQRDSAMYRCASSSGTGTPYEQYFGPGTRLTVT.

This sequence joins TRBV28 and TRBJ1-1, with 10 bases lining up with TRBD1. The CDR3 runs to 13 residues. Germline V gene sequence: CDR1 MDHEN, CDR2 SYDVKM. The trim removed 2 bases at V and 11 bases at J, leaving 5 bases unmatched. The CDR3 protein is CASSLDRGREAFF. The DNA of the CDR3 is TGTGCCAGCAGTTTAGACAGGGGGCGCGAGGCTTTCTTT.

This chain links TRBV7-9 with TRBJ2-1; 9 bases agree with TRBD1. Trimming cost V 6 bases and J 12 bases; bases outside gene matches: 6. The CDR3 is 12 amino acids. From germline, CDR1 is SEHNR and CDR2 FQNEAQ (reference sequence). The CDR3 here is CASSTGGQGQFF. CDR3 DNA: TGTGCCAGCAGTACAGGGGGCCAGGGGCAGTTCTTC. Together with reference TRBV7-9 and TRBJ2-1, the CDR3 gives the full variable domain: DTGVSQNPRHKITKRGQNVTFRCDPISEHNRLYWYRQTLGQGPEFLTYFQNEAQLEKSRLLSDRFSAERPKGSFSTLEIQRTEQGDSAMYLCASSTGGQGQFFGPGTRLTVL.

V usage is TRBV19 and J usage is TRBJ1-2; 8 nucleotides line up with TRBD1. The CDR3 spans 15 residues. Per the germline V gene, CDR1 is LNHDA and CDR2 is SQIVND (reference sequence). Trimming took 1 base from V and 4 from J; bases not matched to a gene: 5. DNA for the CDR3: TGTGCCAGTAGTATAGCGCAGGGGGCGAGCTATGGCTACACCTTC. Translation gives CASSIAQGASYGYTF.

The CDR3: CASSQDDRAIEGNTIYF. CDR3 coding DNA: TGCGCCAGCAGCCAAGATGACAGGGCGATAGAAGGAAACACCATATATTTT. This sequence joins TRBV4-1 and TRBJ1-3, with 7 bases fitting TRBD1. The CDR3 has 17 amino acids. Looked up from germline, CDR1 is MGHRA and CDR2 is YSYEKL. With V trimmed by 0 bases and J by 4 bases, 9 bases remained unmatched.